The rows below give T cell receptor beta chains drawn from one sample of a study of cytomegalovirus exposure and HLA in healthy donors. The repertoire was sequenced with immunoSEQ multiplex PCR; TCRdb's copy has only in-frame clones and lacks some. This sample yields about 200,000 clones, of which around four fifths are seen a single time; 3.8% belongs to the top ten. Sequenced: PBMCs. These receptors were taken from a male donor in good health and CMV-seronegative. CDR3s include the opening cysteine and the closing phenylalanine or tryptophan. Fields, in order: D gene, J gene, clone size, V gene, CDR3 DNA, CDR3 protein. The D gene is left open where the match is weak. Clone size is stated in some rows and not others, as once, few, many or a class when expanded.

TRBD2	TRBJ2-1	NA	TRBV5-6	TGTGCCAGCAGCTTGTATGCTAGCGGGAGCTCCTACGATGAGCAGTTCTTC	CASSLYASGSSYDEQFF
TRBD1	TRBJ1-6	NA	TRBV28	TGTGCCAGCAGCCCGGGCAGGGGGCCCCTAGGTTCACCCCTCCACTTT	CASSPGRGPLGSPLHF
TRBD2	TRBJ2-2	NA	TRBV11-2	TGTGCCAGCAGCCCCCAGACTAGCGGGAGTCTCACCGGGGAGCTGTTTTTT	CASSPQTSGSLTGELFF
TRBD2	TRBJ2-1	NA	TRBV2	TGTGCCAGCAGGACTGGACTAGCGGAGTACAATGAGCAGTTCTTC	CASRTGLAEYNEQFF
NA	TRBJ2-7	NA	TRBV5-3	TGTGCCAGAAGCTTAAAGCGGGCTAGCTCCTACGAGCAGTACTTC	CARSLKRASSYEQYF
TRBD2	TRBJ2-7	NA	TRBV10-2	TGCGCCAGCAGTGACCTAGCGGGAGGTAACGAGCAGTACTTC	CASSDLAGGNEQYF
NA	TRBJ1-3	once	TRBV28	TGTGCCAGCACAACACCCAACAGGGACTCTGGAAACACCATATATTTT	CASTTPNRDSGNTIYF
TRBD2	TRBJ2-3	NA	TRBV6-6	TGTGCCAGCAGCCGAGGACTAGCGGGAGGCACAGATACGCAGTATTTT	CASSRGLAGGTDTQYF
NA	TRBJ2-7	NA	TRBV5-1	TGCGCCAGCAGCTTGGCCGCAGTAGCATCGTGTGAGCAGTACTTC	CASSLAAVASCEQYF
NA	TRBJ2-7	NA	TRBV5-1	TGCGCCAGCAGCTTGGCCCCAAGGAATACCAGGGTCTACGAGCAGTACTTC	CASSLAPRNTRVYEQYF
NA	TRBJ2-5	NA	TRBV7-3	TGTGCCAGCAGCTCTGCGGGAAACCCCCAAGAGACCCAGTACTTC	CASSSAGNPQETQYF
NA	TRBJ1-6	NA	TRBV14	TGTGCCAGCAGCCAAGACAGCTCCTATAATTCACCCCTCCACTTT	CASSQDSSYNSPLHF
TRBD1	TRBJ2-7	NA	TRBV2	TGTGCCAGCAGTGAACAAGGCACAGGGGTGTCCGAGCAGTACTTC	CASSEQGTGVSEQYF
TRBD2	TRBJ2-1	NA	TRBV7-3	TGTGCCAGCAGCTTAGGACTAGCGGGATTGAATGAGCAGTTCTTC	CASSLGLAGLNEQFF
TRBD1	TRBJ2-7	NA	TRBV5-6	TGTGCCGGCAGCGGAGGGACAGGGGCCTACGAGCAGTACTTC	CAGSGGTGAYEQYF
TRBD1	TRBJ1-5	NA	TRBV5-1	TGCGCCAGCAGCGCAGGGGGAGTAGATCAGCCCCAGCATTTT	CASSAGGVDQPQHF
NA	TRBJ2-7	few	TRBV9	TGTGCCAGCAGCGTTAGCGTAAACTCCTACGAGCAGTACTTC	CASSVSVNSYEQYF
TRBD2	TRBJ2-3	NA	TRBV7-7	TGTGCTAGCAGCTTAGGGCCTAGCGGTCGCACAGATACGCAGTATTTT	CASSLGPSGRTDTQYF
TRBD2	TRBJ2-7	NA	TRBV28	TGTGCCAGCAGTTCAACCCGGGGGGAGCGGGAGAGATACTACGAGCAGTACTTC	CASSSTRGERERYYEQYF
TRBD2	TRBJ2-5	NA	TRBV28	TGTGCCAGCAGTTATACCTCAGGGATCGGGAGGGGAGAGACCCAGTACTTC	CASSYTSGIGRGETQYF
NA	TRBJ2-7	NA	TRBV30	TGTGCCTGGAGTGTAGGGTCAGGGGCCTACGAGCAGTACTTC	CAWSVGSGAYEQYF
NA	TRBJ2-7	few	TRBV14	TGTGCCAGCAGCCACACCCTTGGACTACGTACCGAGCAGTACTTC	CASSHTLGLRTEQYF